Presented here are 27 T cell receptor beta chains from one specimen sequenced in a study of blood T cell repertoires in COVID-19. The protocol was immunoSEQ multiplex PCR, while the TCRdb copy is restricted to in-frame clones and leaves out a portion. The data show tens of thousands of clones, 82% seen once. Sequenced: peripheral blood. These receptors originate from a man aged 50 to 59 with active or convalescent COVID-19.

This clone turned up a few times. The chain employs TRBV7-6 and TRBJ2-5; tentative D call: TRBD1 (7 bases). CDR1 and CDR2 (germline): SGHVS, FNYEAQ. V lost 5 bases, J lost 10 bases, and 26 bases lay in between. This CDR3 has 16 amino acids. This CDR3 is CASSATGQPSVGGQYF. The CDR3 nucleotides are TGTGCCAGCAGCGCCACGGGACAGCCCTCAGTGGGGGGCCAGTACTTC.

This chain joins TRBV11-3 and TRBJ1-3; TRBD1 agrees at 10 bases. Germline-derived CDR1 and CDR2 are SGHNT and YENEEA. Trimming at V came to 0 bases and at J to 0 bases, leaving 11 bases not matched to a gene. The length of the CDR3 is 20 residues. The CDR3 coding sequence is TGTGCCAGCAGCTTAGACCCGACAGGGGGCTTGATCCACTCTGGAAACACCATATATTTT. It codes for CASSLDPTGGLIHSGNTIYF. The full variable domain, its missing parts supplied by reference TRBV11-3 and TRBJ1-3, is EAGVVQSPRYKIIEKKQPVAFWCNPISGHNTLYWYLQNLGQGPELLIRYENEEAVDDSQLPKDRFSAERLKGVDSTLKIQPAELGDSAVYLCASSLDPTGGLIHSGNTIYFGEGSWLTVV.

CDR3 sequence reads: CASSIVGTGDNEQFF. CDR3 coding DNA: TGTGCCAGTAGTATAGTGGGGACAGGTGACAATGAGCAGTTCTTC. The chain has TRBV19 and TRBJ2-1; 8 positions match TRBD1. The CDR3 is 15 residues long. Germline CDR1 is LNHDA and CDR2 is SQIVND (reference sequence). With 1 base clipped from V and 5 bases from J, the junction kept 4 bases outside the gene matches. Full variable domain (remainder filled in from reference TRBV19 and TRBJ2-1): DGGITQSPKYLFRKEGQNVTLSCEQNLNHDAMYWYRQDPGQGLRLIYYSQIVNDFQKGDIAEGYSVSREKKESFPLTVTSAQKNPTAFYLCASSIVGTGDNEQFFGPGTRLTVL.

J is TRBJ1-5 and V is TRBV10-3; TRBD1 matches at 10 bases. This CDR3 comprises 14 residues. Trimming cost V 6 bases and J 5 bases; bases outside gene matches: 4. Looked up from germline, CDR1 is ENHRY and CDR2 is SYGVKD. The DNA for the CDR3 is TGTGCCATCAGACCCGGGACAGGGGATCAGCCCCAGCATTTT. This codes for CAIRPGTGDQPQHF.

The genes are TRBV7-2 and TRBJ1-4; D is possibly TRBD1 (5 bases). Between the trimmed V and J ends, which lost 1 base and 7 bases, there was a span of 13 bases. The CDR3 is 15 residues long. CDR1 SGHTA and CDR2 FQGNSA come from the germline V gene. In nucleotides, the CDR3 is TGTGCCAGCAGCTTAGTTGGGGCGGAAGGTGAAAAACTGTTTTTT. This encodes CASSLVGAEGEKLFF.

This clone was detected a few times. The sample has other DNA sequences that encode this CDR3 too. The chain combines TRBV24-1 with TRBJ2-7; D not certain. CDR1 is KGHDR and CDR2 is SFDVKD in the germline V gene. V lost 5 bases and J 4 bases, leaving 5 bases between the germline ends. This CDR3 contains 11 residues. CDR3 residues: CATSAGYEQYF. The CDR3 DNA reads TGTGCCACCAGTGCCGGGTACGAGCAGTACTTC.

The rearrangement uses TRBV19 and TRBJ1-2; 7 bases agree with TRBD1. Germline lookup yields CDR1 LNHDA and CDR2 SQIVND (reference sequence). Unmatched junction bases numbered 9, after V lost 5 bases and J lost 6 bases. This CDR3 has 14 residues. CDR3 nucleotide sequence: TGTGCCAGTAGTCCCACCCGACAGGGTCATGGCTACACCTTC. It codes for CASSPTRQGHGYTF.

There are a few counts of this clone. V usage is TRBV28 and J usage is TRBJ1-5, with D perhaps matching TRBD1 (5 bases). The CDR3 extends over 14 amino acids. Trimming cost V 6 bases and J 2 bases, with 11 bases left between them. CDR1 is MDHEN and CDR2 is SYDVKM in the germline V gene. DNA of the CDR3: TGTGCCAGCAGAGTGGCAGGGCGCAATCAGCCCCAGCATTTT. Its translation: CASRVAGRNQPQHF.

The CDR3 reads CASRTGTGQKKLFF. For the CDR3, the DNA is TGTGCCAGCAGGACCGGGACAGGCCAGAAAAAACTGTTTTTT. The chain couples TRBV28 to TRBJ1-4; 8 bases agree with TRBD1. The CDR3 is 14 residues long. Germline trimming cut 6 bases from V and 9 bases from J; bases unmatched to any gene: 9. Germline loops: CDR1 MDHEN, CDR2 SYDVKM.

This CDR3 is CASSKLAGADTQYF. In DNA form, the CDR3 reads TGTGCCAGCAGCAAGCTAGCGGGGGCAGATACGCAGTATTTT. The rearrangement links TRBV7-2 to TRBJ2-3, with 10 bases that match TRBD2. From germline, CDR1 is SGHTA and CDR2 FQGNSA. CDR3 length: 14 amino acids. V lost 5 bases, J lost 4 bases, and 3 bases stayed unmatched.

The chain uses TRBV18 and TRBJ1-3; a weak D match, TRBD1 (6 bases). The CDR3 consists of 13 residues. From germline, CDR1 is KGHSH and CDR2 LQKENI. V was cut by 3 bases and J by 6 bases, with 9 bases left in between. CDR3 in amino acids: CASSPGAENTIYF. The CDR3 DNA is TGTGCCAGCTCACCGGGGGCAGAAAACACCATATATTTT. Filled out from reference TRBV18 and TRBJ1-3, the complete variable domain reads NAGVMQNPRHLVRRRGQEARLRCSPMKGHSHVYWYRQLPEEGLKFMVYLQKENIIDESGMPKERFSAEFPKEGPSILRIQQVVRGDSAAYFCASSPGAENTIYFGEGSWLTVV.

The V and J genes are TRBV29-1 and TRBJ1-2; 7 nucleotides match TRBD1. This CDR3 contains 13 residues. Germline V gene sequence: CDR1 SQVTM, CDR2 ANQGSEA. CDR3 sequence: CNARTGLYYGYTF. The DNA for the CDR3 is TGCAACGCTCGGACAGGACTTTACTATGGCTACACCTTC.

This clone showed up just once. This rearrangement joins TRBV11-2 to TRBJ2-5; D is undetermined. The germline CDR1 and CDR2 sequences are SGHAT and FQNNGV. This CDR3 contains 11 residues. Trimming took off 5 bases at V and 5 bases at J, with 6 bases between the two ends. The CDR3 is CASSTGETQYF. For the CDR3, the DNA is TGTGCCAGCAGCACCGGGGAGACCCAGTACTTC.

This clone occurred once. The chain employs TRBV28 and TRBJ1-2, with TRBD1 matching over 9 bases. The CDR3 covers 14 residues. The junction had 8 bases not matched to a gene; V was cut back by 4 bases and J by 8 bases. The germline V gene has CDR1 MDHEN and CDR2 SYDVKM. Here the CDR3 DNA reads TGTGCCAGCAGTTCTACAGGGGGCGGAGGCGGCTACACCTTC. Translation gives CASSSTGGGGGYTF.

The genes are TRBV2 and TRBJ2-3, with 9 bases lining up with TRBD1. The CDR3 runs 14 residues. Germline CDR1 is SNHLY and CDR2 is FYNNEI. With V trimmed by 1 base and J by 4 bases, 0 bases remained unmatched. CDR3 sequence: CASSEGQGADTQYF. The CDR3 DNA reads TGTGCCAGCAGTGAAGGACAGGGGGCAGATACGCAGTATTTT.

This clone was found a few times. The chain is built from TRBV30 and TRBJ1-2; perhaps TRBD1 as D (6 bases). CDR3 length: 12 amino acids. V was trimmed by 5 bases and J by 0 bases, leaving 7 bases between them. From germline, CDR1 is GTSNPN and CDR2 SVGIG (reference sequence). DNA for the CDR3: TGTGCCTGGGGACAGTCTAACTATGGCTACACCTTC. Translating it yields CAWGQSNYGYTF. Combining the CDR3 with reference TRBV30 and TRBJ1-2 gives the whole variable domain SQTIHQWPATLVQPVGSPLSLECTVEGTSNPNLYWYRQAAGRGLQLLFYSVGIGQISSEVPQNLSASRPQDRQFILSSKKLLLSDSGFYLCAWGQSNYGYTFGSGTRLTVV.

V is TRBV10-2 and J is TRBJ2-1; D may be TRBD1 (6 bases). In germline, CDR1 is WSHSY, CDR2 SAAADI. This CDR3 has 15 amino acids. V lost 5 bases and J 8 bases, leaving 19 bases between the germline ends. CDR3 region: CASSQQGSLSYEQFF. CDR3 DNA: TGCGCCAGCAGTCAACAGGGTTCCCTTTCCTATGAGCAGTTCTTC.

This chain uses TRBV7-2 with TRBJ2-5, with unresolved D. The germline CDR1 and CDR2 sequences are SGHTA and FQGNSA. The CDR3 loop spans 14 amino acids. V was pared by 5 bases and J by 1 base, with 11 bases between. This CDR3 is CASSPQRFQETQYF. The CDR3 DNA is TGTGCCAGCAGCCCACAGAGATTCCAAGAGACCCAGTACTTC.

The CDR3 reads CAISEERGTGELFF. As DNA, the CDR3 is TGTGCCATCAGTGAGGAAAGAGGCACCGGGGAGCTGTTTTTT. The rearrangement uses TRBV10-3 and TRBJ2-2; D gene uncertain. The CDR3 covers 14 residues. V lost 2 bases and J lost 4, with 8 bases in between. From germline, CDR1 is ENHRY and CDR2 SYGVKD.

This clone came up a few times. The chain joins TRBV6-5 to TRBJ1-2; TRBD1 matches at 9 bases. V trimming: 5 bases; J trimming: 4 bases; junction bases outside the gene matches: 8. Germline assignment: CDR1 MNHEY and CDR2 SVGAGI. CDR3 length: 15 residues. The CDR3 is CASSPTTGGGYGYTF. CDR3 DNA sequence: TGTGCCAGCAGTCCAACAACAGGGGGCGGCTATGGCTACACCTTC.

This clone was seen only a few times. The chain recombines TRBV19 with TRBJ1-5, with D unclear. The CDR3 consists of 14 residues. Germline CDR1 and CDR2: LNHDA and SQIVND (reference sequence). V was pared by 5 bases and J by 4 bases, with 12 bases between. DNA for the CDR3: TGTGCCAGTAGTCCTCGGGGAAAAAATCAGCCCCAGCATTTT. It codes for CASSPRGKNQPQHF.

The CDR3 loop reads CASSQFTNTGELFF. The CDR3 region has the DNA TGCGCCAGCAGCCAATTCACGAACACCGGGGAGCTGTTTTTT. The chain joins TRBV5-1 to TRBJ2-2; no clear D gene. CDR3 size: 14 residues. Germline V gives CDR1 SGHRS, CDR2 YFSETQ. Trimming removed 4 bases from V and 0 bases from J, with 7 bases in between.

This clone has just a few counts. This chain connects TRBV5-4 to TRBJ2-1; 9 nucleotides agree with TRBD1. Germline V gene data show CDR1 as SGHNT and CDR2 as YYREEE (reference sequence). V gave up 6 bases and J gave up 8 bases; unmatched junction bases: 12. This CDR3 is built from 15 residues. The CDR3 region has the DNA TGTGCCAGCACCTTCCGGGACAGGGAGGTATATGAGCAGTTCTTC. Residues: CASTFRDREVYEQFF.

The chain joins TRBV5-1 to TRBJ1-1; TRBD1 might be the D (5 bases). Germline values: CDR1 SGHRS, CDR2 YFSETQ. The CDR3 extends over 15 amino acids. V shed 6 bases and J shed 3 bases, with 18 bases lying between them. The CDR3 sequence is CASISQGGRDTEAFF. CDR3 nucleotides: TGCGCCAGCATTTCTCAGGGAGGAAGGGACACTGAAGCTTTCTTT. The full variable domain, with the rest looked up from reference TRBV5-1 and TRBJ1-1, is KAGVTQTPRYLIKTRGQQVTLSCSPISGHRSVSWYQQTPGQGLQFLFEYFSETQRNKGNFPGRFSGRQFSNSRSEMNVSTLELGDSALYLCASISQGGRDTEAFFGQGTRLTVV.

The rearrangement uses TRBV7-9 and TRBJ1-2, with D maybe TRBD1 (5 bases). Trimming took off 1 base at V and 8 bases at J, with 8 bases between the two ends. Germline CDR1 reads SEHNR; CDR2 reads FQNEAQ (reference sequence). The CDR3 length is 12 residues. The CDR3 DNA is TGTGCCAGCAGCTTAGAAGGGGTCGGCTACACCTTC. This encodes CASSLEGVGYTF.

The chain recombines TRBV19 with TRBJ1-5; D remains ambiguous. CDR1 and CDR2 (germline): LNHDA, SQIVND (reference sequence). The CDR3 is 15 residues long. V lost 0 bases to trimming and J lost 3 bases, with 9 bases between them. The CDR3 spells CASSIDPLANQPQHF. In DNA form, the CDR3 reads TGTGCCAGTAGTATAGATCCCTTGGCCAATCAGCCCCAGCATTTT.

This chain connects TRBV5-3 to TRBJ2-5, with D maybe TRBD1 (5 bases). TRBV5-3 is assigned to the ORF class and has an uncertain function. V lost 5 bases and J lost 3, with 17 bases in between. CDR3 length: 15 amino acids. Here the CDR3 reads CARSPTPDSEETQYF. CDR3 coding DNA: TGTGCCAGAAGTCCTACCCCCGACAGCGAAGAGACCCAGTACTTC.